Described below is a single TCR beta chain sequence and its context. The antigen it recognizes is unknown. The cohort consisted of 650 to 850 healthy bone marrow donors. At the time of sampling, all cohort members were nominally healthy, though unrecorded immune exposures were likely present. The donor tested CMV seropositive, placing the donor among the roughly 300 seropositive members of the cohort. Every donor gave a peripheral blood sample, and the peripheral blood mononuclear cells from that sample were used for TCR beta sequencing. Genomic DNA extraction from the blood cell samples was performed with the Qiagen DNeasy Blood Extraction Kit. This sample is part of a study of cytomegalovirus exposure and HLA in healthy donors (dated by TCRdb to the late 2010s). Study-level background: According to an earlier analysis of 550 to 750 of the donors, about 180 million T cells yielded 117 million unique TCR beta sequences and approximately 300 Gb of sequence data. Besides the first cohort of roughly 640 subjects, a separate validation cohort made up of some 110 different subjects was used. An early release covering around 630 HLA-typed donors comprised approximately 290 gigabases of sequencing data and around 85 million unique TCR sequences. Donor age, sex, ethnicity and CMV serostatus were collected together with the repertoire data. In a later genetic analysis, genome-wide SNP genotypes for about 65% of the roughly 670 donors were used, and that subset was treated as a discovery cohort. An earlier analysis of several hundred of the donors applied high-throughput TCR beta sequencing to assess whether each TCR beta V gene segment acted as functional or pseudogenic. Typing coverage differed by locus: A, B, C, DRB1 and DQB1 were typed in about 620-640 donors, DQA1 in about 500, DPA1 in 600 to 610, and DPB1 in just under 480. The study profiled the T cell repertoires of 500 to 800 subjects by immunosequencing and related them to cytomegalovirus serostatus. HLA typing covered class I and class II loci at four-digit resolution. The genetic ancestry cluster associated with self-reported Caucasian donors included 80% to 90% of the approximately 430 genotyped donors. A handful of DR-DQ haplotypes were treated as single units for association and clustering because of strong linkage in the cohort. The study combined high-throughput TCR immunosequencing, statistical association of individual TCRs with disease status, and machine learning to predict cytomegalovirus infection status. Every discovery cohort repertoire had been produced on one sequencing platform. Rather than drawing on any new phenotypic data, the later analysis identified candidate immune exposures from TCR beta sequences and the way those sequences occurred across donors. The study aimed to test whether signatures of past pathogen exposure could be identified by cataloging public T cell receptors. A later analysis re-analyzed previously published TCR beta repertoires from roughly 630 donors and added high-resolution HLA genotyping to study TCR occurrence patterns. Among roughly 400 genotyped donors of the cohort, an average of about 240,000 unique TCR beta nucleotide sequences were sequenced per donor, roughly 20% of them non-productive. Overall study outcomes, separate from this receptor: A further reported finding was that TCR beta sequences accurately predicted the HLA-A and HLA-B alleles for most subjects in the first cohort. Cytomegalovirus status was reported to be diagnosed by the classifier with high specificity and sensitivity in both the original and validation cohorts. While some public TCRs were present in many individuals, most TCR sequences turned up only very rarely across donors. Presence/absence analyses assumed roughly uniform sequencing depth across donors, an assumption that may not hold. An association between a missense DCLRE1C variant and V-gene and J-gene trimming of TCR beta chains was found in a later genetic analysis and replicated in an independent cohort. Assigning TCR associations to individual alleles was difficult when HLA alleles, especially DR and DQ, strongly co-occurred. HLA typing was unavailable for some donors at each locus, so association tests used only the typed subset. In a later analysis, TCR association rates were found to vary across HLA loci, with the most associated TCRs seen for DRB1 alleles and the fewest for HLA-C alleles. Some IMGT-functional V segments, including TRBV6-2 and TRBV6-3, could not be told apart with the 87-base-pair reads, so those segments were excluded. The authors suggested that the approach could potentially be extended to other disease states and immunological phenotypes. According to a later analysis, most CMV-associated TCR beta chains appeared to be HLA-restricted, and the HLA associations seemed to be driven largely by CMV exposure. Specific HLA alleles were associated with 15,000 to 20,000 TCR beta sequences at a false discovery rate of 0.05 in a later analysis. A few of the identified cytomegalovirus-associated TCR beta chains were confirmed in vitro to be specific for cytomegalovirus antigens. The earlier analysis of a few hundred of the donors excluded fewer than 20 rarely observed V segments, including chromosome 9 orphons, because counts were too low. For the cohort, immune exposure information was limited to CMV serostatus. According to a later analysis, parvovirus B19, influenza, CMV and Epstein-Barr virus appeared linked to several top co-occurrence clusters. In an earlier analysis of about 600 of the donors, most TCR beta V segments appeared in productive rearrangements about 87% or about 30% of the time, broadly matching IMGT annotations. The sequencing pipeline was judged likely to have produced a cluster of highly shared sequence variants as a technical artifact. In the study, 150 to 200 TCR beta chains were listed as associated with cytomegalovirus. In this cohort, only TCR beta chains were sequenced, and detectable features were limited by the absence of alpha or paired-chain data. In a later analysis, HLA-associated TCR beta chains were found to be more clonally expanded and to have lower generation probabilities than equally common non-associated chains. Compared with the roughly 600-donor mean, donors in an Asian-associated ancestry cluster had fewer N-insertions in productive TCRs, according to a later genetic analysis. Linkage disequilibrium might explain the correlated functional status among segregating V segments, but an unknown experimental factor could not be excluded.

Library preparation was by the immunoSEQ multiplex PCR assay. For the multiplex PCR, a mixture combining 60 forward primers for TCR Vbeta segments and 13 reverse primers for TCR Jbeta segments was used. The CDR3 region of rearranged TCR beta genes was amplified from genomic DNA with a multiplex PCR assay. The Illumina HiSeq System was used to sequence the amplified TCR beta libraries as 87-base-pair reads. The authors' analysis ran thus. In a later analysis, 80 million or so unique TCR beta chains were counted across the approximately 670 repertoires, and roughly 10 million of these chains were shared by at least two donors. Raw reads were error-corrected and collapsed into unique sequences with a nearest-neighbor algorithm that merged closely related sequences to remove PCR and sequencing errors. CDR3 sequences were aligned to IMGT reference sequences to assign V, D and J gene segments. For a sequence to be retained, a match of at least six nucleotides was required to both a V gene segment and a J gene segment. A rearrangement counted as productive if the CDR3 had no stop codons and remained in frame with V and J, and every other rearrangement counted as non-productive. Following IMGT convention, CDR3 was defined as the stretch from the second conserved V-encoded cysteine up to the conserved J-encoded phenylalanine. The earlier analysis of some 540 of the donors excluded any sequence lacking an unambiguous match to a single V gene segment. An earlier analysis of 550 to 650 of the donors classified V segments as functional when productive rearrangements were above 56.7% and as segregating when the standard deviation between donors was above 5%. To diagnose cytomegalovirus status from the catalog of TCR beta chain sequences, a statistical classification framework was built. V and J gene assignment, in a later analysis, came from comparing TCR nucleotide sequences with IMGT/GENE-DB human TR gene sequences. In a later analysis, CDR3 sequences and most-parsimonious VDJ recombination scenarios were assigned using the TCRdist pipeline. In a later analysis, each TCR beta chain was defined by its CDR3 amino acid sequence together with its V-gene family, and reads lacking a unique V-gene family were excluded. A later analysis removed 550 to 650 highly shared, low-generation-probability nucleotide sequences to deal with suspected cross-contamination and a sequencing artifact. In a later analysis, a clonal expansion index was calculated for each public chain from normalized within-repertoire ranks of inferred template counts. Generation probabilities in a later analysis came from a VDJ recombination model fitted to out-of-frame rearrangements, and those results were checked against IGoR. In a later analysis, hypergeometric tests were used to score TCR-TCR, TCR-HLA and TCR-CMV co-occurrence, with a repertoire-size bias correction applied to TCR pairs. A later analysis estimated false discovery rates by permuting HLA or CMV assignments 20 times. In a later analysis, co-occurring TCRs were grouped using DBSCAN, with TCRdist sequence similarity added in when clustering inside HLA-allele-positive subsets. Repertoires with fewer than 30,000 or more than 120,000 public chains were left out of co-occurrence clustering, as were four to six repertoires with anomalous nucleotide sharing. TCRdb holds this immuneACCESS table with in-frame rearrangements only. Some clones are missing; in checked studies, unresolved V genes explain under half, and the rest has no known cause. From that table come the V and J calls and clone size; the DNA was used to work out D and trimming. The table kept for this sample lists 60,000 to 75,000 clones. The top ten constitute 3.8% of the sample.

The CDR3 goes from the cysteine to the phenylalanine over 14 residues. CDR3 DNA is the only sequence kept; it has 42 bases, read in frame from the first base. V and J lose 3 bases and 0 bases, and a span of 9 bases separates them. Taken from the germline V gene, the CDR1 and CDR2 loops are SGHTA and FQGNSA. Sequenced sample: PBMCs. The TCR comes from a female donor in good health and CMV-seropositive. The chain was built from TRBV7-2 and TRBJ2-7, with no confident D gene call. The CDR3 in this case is CASSLTESSYEQYF. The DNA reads TGTGCCAGCAGCTTGACGGAGTCCTCCTACGAGCAGTACTTC. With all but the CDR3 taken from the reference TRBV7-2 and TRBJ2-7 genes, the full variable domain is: GAGVSQSPSNKVTEKGKDVELRCDPISGHTALYWYRQSLGQGLEFLIYFQGNSAPDKSGLPSDRFSAERTGGSVSTLTIQRTQQEDSAVYLCASSLTESSYEQYFGPGTRLTVT.